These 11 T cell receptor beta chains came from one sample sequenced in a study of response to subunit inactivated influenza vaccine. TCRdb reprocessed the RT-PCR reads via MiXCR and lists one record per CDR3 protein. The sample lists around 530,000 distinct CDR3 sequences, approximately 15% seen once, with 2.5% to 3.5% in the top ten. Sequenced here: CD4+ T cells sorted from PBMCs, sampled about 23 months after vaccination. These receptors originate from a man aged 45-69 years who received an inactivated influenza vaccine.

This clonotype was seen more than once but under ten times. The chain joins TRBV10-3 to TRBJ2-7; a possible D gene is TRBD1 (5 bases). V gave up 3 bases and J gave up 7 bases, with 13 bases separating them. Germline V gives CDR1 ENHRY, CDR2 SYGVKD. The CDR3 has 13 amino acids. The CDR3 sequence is CAISDNRPPEQYF. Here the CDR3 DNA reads TGTGCCATCAGTGACAACAGGCCGCCTGAGCAGTACTTC.

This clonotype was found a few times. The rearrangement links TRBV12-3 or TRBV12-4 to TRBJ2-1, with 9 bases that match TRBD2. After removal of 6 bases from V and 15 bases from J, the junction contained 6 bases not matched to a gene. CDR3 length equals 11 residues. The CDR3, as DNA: TGTGCCAGCAGCTTTAGCGGGAGTTTGTTCTTC. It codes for CASSFSGSLFF.

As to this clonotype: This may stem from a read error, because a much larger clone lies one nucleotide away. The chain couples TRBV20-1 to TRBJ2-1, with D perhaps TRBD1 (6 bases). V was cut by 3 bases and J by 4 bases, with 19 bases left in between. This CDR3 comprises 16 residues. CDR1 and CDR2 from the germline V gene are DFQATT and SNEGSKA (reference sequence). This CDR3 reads CSASGQGLLGYNEQFF. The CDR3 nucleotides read TGCAGTGCTAGTGGCCAGGGGTTATTAGGATACAATGAGCAGTTCTTC.

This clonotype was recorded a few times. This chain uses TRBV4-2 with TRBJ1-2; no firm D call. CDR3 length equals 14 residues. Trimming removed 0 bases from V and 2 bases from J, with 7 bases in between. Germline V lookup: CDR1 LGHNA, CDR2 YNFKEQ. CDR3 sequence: CASSQEPSNYGYTF. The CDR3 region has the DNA TGTGCCAGCAGCCAAGAACCGTCGAACTATGGCTACACCTTC.

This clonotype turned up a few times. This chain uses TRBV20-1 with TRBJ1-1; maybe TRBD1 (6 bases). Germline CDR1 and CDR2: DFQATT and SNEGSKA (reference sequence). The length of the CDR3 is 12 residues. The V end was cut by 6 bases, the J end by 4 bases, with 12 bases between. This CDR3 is CSAKQGITEAFF. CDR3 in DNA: TGCAGTGCCAAACAGGGCATCACTGAAGCTTTCTTT.

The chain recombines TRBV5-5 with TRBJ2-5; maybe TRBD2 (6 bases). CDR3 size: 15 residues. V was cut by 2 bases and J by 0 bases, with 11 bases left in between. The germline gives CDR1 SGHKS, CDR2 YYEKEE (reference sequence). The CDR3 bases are TGTGCCAGCAGCTTATCGGGAGCGTACCAAGAGACCCAGTACTTC. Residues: CASSLSGAYQETQYF.

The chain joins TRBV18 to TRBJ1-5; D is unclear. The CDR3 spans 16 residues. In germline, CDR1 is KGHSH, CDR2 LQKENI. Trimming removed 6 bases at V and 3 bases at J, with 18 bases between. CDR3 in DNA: TGTGCCAGCTCGCCCTCACAGCGGCAGTTCAATCAGCCCCAGCATTTT. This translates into CASSPSQRQFNQPQHF.

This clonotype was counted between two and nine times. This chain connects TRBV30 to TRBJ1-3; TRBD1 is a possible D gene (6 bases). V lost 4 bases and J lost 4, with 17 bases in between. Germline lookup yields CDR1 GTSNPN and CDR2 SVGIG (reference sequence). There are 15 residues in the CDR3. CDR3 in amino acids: CAWNPTGYVGNTIYF. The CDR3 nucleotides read TGTGCCTGGAACCCCACAGGGTATGTGGGAAACACCATATATTTT. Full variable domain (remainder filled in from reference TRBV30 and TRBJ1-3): SQTIHQWPATLVQPVGSPLSLECTVEGTSNPNLYWYRQAAGRGLQLLFYSVGIGQISSEVPQNLSASRPQDRQFILSSKKLLLSDSGFYLCAWNPTGYVGNTIYFGEGSWLTVV.

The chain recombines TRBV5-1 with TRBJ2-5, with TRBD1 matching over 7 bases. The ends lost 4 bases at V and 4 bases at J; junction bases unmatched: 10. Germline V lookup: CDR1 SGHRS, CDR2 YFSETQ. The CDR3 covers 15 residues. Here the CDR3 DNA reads TGCGCCAGCAGCCCCTCGACAGGGTGGGGAGAGACCCAGTACTTC. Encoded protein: CASSPSTGWGETQYF. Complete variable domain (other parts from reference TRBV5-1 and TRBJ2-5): KAGVTQTPRYLIKTRGQQVTLSCSPISGHRSVSWYQQTPGQGLQFLFEYFSETQRNKGNFPGRFSGRQFSNSRSEMNVSTLELGDSALYLCASSPSTGWGETQYFGPGTRLLVL.

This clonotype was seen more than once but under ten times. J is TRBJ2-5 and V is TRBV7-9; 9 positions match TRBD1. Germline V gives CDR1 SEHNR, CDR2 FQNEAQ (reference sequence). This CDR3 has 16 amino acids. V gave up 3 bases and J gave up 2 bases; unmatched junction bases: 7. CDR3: CASSLGQGGEQETQYF. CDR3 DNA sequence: TGTGCCAGCAGCTTGGGACAGGGTGGGGAGCAAGAGACCCAGTACTTC.

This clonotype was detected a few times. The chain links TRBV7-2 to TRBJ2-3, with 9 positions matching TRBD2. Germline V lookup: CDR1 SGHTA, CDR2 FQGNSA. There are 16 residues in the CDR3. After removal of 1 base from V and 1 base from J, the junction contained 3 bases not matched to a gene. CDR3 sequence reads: CASSLGVAGGTDTQYF. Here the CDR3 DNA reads TGTGCCAGCAGCTTAGGTGTAGCGGGAGGCACAGATACGCAGTATTTT. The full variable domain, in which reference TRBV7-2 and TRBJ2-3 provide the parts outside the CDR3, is GAGVSQSPSNKVTEKGKDVELRCDPISGHTALYWYRQSLGQGLEFLIYFQGNSAPDKSGLPSDRFSAERTGGSVSTLTIQRTQQEDSAVYLCASSLGVAGGTDTQYFGPGTRLTVL.